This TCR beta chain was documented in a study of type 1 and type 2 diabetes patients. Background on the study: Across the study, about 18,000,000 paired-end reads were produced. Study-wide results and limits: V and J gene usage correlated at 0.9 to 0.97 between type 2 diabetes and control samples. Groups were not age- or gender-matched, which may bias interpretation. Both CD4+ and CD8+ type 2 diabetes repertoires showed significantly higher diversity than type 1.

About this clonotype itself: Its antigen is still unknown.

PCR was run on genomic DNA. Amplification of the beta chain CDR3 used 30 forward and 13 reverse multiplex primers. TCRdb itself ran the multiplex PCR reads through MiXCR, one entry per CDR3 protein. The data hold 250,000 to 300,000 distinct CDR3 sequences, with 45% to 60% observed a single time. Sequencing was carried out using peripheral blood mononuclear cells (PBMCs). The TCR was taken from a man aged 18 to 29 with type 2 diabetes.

CDR3 nucleotide sequence: TGTGCCAGCAGCTTAGGGGACAGGGCGAACACCGGGGAGCTGTTTTTT. Residues: CASSLGDRANTGELFF. The chain couples TRBV7-9 to TRBJ2-2; the match to TRBD1 covers 9 bases. The CDR3 runs to 16 residues. The germline gives CDR1 SEHNR, CDR2 FQNEAQ (reference sequence). V lost 1 base and J lost 0; bases outside the gene matches: 0.